This T cell receptor beta chain was retrieved from a study of cytomegalovirus exposure and HLA in healthy donors. Study conclusions and caveats: It was confirmed in vitro that a few of the CMV-associated chains were specific for CMV antigens. In an earlier analysis, in several hundred donors, most V segments appeared productive either ~87% or ~30% of the time. The availability of immune exposure information extended only to CMV serostatus.

The table lists this clone with a few counts. Its specificity is unknown. PCR was performed using 60 Vbeta and 13 Jbeta primers. Method: immunoSEQ multiplex PCR; TCRdb's copy keeps in-frame clones and lacks some. The sample contains fewer than 350,000 clones, 70% to 90% of which appear only once. The CDR3 runs 14 residues. After removal of 5 bases from V and 3 bases from J, the junction contained 2 bases not matched to a gene. Germline V lookup: CDR1 MRHNA, CDR2 SNTAGT. The specimen was PBMCs. This receptor was identified in a woman under 30 in good health and CMV-seronegative. The chain employs TRBV6-4 and TRBJ2-3; 10 nucleotides match TRBD2. The CDR3 reads CASSSGGATDTQYF. The CDR3 coding sequence is TGTGCCAGCAGTAGCGGGGGGGCGACAGATACGCAGTATTTT.